Below are 21 T cell receptor beta chains sequenced from a single sample in a study of response to subunit inactivated influenza vaccine. MiXCR, run by TCRdb on the RT-PCR reads, gives a single entry per CDR3 protein. The sample holds about 190,000 distinct CDR3 sequences; approximately 15% are singletons and the top ten take approximately 25%. The sequencing used CD8+ T cells sorted from PBMCs, collected more than 4 days after vaccination. Every receptor here comes from a man aged 45-65 years who received an inactivated influenza vaccine.

The sample holds many counts of this clonotype. The CDR3 nucleotides read TGTGCCAGCAGCCCCTCCCTTTACGAGCAGTACTTC. It translates to CASSPSLYEQYF. This chain uses TRBV6-5 with TRBJ2-7; no reliable D call. This CDR3 has 12 residues. Germline lookup yields CDR1 MNHEY and CDR2 SVGAGI. V was shortened by 6 bases and J by 4 bases, with 10 bases between the two germline ends.

This chain uses TRBV7-9 with TRBJ2-1; no reliable D call. Germline V gene lookup returns CDR1 SEHNR and CDR2 FQNEAQ (reference sequence). The CDR3 contains 13 residues. The V gene lost 8 bases and the J gene lost 5 bases, with 13 bases spanning the gap. Here the CDR3 reads CASGPAGHNEQFF. CDR3 bases: TGTGCCAGCGGTCCGGCAGGCCACAATGAGCAGTTCTTC.

This clonotype was found a few times. The chain joins TRBV15 to TRBJ2-7; a weak D match, TRBD1 (5 bases). This CDR3 has 13 amino acids. V lost 5 bases and J lost 4, with 12 bases in between. Germline CDR1 and CDR2: LNHNV and YYDKDF (reference sequence). The DNA for the CDR3 is TGTGCCACCAGCCCTGCAGGGTATTACGAGCAGTACTTC. Its protein is CATSPAGYYEQYF. The whole variable domain, remainder taken from reference TRBV15 and TRBJ2-7, is DAMVIQNPRYQVTQFGKPVTLSCSQTLNHNVMYWYQQKSSQAPKLLFHYYDKDFNNEADTPDNFQSRRPNTSFCFLDIRSPGLGDTAMYLCATSPAGYYEQYFGPGTRLTVT.

This clonotype appeared a few times. The chain combines TRBV4-2 with TRBJ1-1; TRBD1 agrees at 7 bases. CDR3 length: 16 residues. Trimming removed 0 bases from V and 1 base from J; junction bases left unmatched: 5. CDR1 is LGHNA and CDR2 is YNFKEQ in the germline V gene. CDR3 amino acids: CASSQDPQGKNTEAFF. In nucleotides, the CDR3 is TGTGCCAGCAGCCAAGACCCACAGGGGAAGAACACTGAAGCTTTCTTT.

This clonotype showed up just a few times. The chain combines TRBV20-1 with TRBJ2-5, with 7 bases that match TRBD1. CDR3 length: 15 residues. Germline CDR1 reads DFQATT; CDR2 reads SNEGSKA (reference sequence). J gave up 1 base and V 3 bases, and 8 bases lay outside the gene matches. Here the CDR3 reads CSASITGAIQETQYF. CDR3 bases: TGCAGTGCTAGCATTACAGGGGCGATCCAAGAGACCCAGTACTTC.

Only a few counts were recorded for this clonotype. The CDR3 here is CASSPAGTGDYEQYF. Here the CDR3 DNA reads TGTGCCAGCAGTCCAGCCGGGACAGGGGACTACGAGCAGTACTTC. The chain carries TRBV12-3 or TRBV12-4 and TRBJ2-7, with 10 bases fitting TRBD1. Trimming at V came to 5 bases and at J to 3 bases, leaving 7 bases not matched to a gene. This CDR3 is 15 amino acids long.

A few counts support this clonotype. The rearrangement joins TRBV5-1 to TRBJ2-4, with D perhaps matching TRBD2 (5 bases). The V end lost 1 base, the J end lost 8 bases, and 16 bases lay between the germline ends. The CDR3 has 15 residues. The germline V gene has CDR1 SGHRS and CDR2 YFSETQ. The CDR3 is CASSLSDWPGDIQYF. In DNA form, the CDR3 reads TGCGCCAGCAGCTTGTCGGACTGGCCCGGGGACATTCAGTACTTC.

This clonotype appeared once. The rearrangement links TRBV7-6 to TRBJ1-4; maybe TRBD1 (5 bases). The V and J ends lost 5 bases and 0 bases respectively, with 22 bases between them. Germline V gene data show CDR1 as SGHVS and CDR2 as FNYEAQ. The CDR3 is 19 amino acids. The CDR3 coding sequence is TGTGCCAGCAGCCACCTCAAGGGGATATTAGAGGCAACTAATGAAAAACTGTTTTTT. Translated, it gives CASSHLKGILEATNEKLFF.

This clonotype turned up a few times. The chain couples TRBV2 to TRBJ2-6, with D unresolved. V was pared by 9 bases and J by 1 base, with 10 bases between. The germline gives CDR1 SNHLY, CDR2 FYNNEI. This CDR3 spans 14 amino acids. The CDR3 region is CARSTLSGANVLTF. The CDR3 DNA reads as TGTGCCAGGAGTACATTATCTGGGGCCAACGTCCTGACTTTC.

The chain couples TRBV29-1 to TRBJ2-5; D is perhaps TRBD2 (5 bases). The CDR3 loop spans 14 amino acids. CDR1 and CDR2 from the germline V gene are SQVTM and ANQGSEA. The germline V and J ends were trimmed by 3 bases and 5 bases, with 16 bases remaining between them. The CDR3 DNA reads TGCAGCGTTGATACGGGGAGTGGGTGGGAGACCCAGTACTTC. It specifies CSVDTGSGWETQYF.

The chain recombines TRBV28 with TRBJ2-7; D gene unclear. The CDR3 sequence is 12 residues long. V lost 6 bases and J 7 bases, leaving 13 bases between the germline ends. Germline V gene lookup returns CDR1 MDHEN and CDR2 SYDVKM. As DNA, the CDR3 is TGTGCCAGCAGCCCCGTTACTTGGGAGCAGTACTTC. Translating it yields CASSPVTWEQYF.

The chain joins TRBV13 to TRBJ2-3, with no clear D. In germline, CDR1 is PRHDT, CDR2 FYEKMQ (reference sequence). Trimming shortened V by 5 bases and J by 4 bases, and 7 bases separated the two germline ends. The CDR3 contains 12 residues. The CDR3 sequence is CASSPQSDTQYF. CDR3 coding DNA: TGTGCCAGCAGCCCCCAGTCAGATACGCAGTATTTT.

V and J are TRBV29-1 and TRBJ1-1; TRBD1 matches at 8 bases. Germline values: CDR1 SQVTM, CDR2 ANQGSEA. The CDR3 has 13 amino acids. After removal of 5 bases from V and 10 bases from J, the junction contained 12 bases not matched to a gene. The CDR3 protein is CSVFRGTGSLAFF. The CDR3 region has the DNA TGCAGCGTTTTCAGAGGGACAGGCAGCTTAGCTTTCTTT.

As DNA, the CDR3 is TGTGCCAGCAGCTTAGATCTGGGGGGCAGGGCTGATCAGCCCCAGCATTTT. Translation: CASSLDLGGRADQPQHF. The chain is built from TRBV11-2 and TRBJ1-5; possibly TRBD1 for D (6 bases). Germline V gene lookup returns CDR1 SGHAT and CDR2 FQNNGV. V was clipped by 0 bases and J by 5 bases, with 17 bases between them. This CDR3 spans 17 amino acids. Looking up the rest from reference TRBV11-2 and TRBJ1-5 gives the full variable domain: EAGVAQSPRYKIIEKRQSVAFWCNPISGHATLYWYQQILGQGPKLLIQFQNNGVVDDSQLPKDRFSAERLKGVDSTLKIQPAKLEDSAVYLCASSLDLGGRADQPQHFGDGTRLSIL.

The genes are TRBV9 and TRBJ2-1; 7 nucleotides agree with TRBD2. The germline V gene encodes CDR1 SGDLS and CDR2 YYNGEE. Trimming cost V 2 bases and J 4 bases; bases outside gene matches: 9. This CDR3 has 16 amino acids. This CDR3 is CASSVGRGSIYNEQFF. CDR3 DNA sequence: TGTGCCAGCAGCGTGGGGCGGGGGTCTATTTACAATGAGCAGTTCTTC.

This clonotype was counted only a few times. This chain links TRBV7-9 with TRBJ2-3, with 7 nucleotides matching TRBD2. The CDR3 is made up of 15 amino acids. The junction had 10 bases not matched to a gene; V was cut back by 10 bases and J by 0 bases. From germline, CDR1 is SEHNR and CDR2 FQNEAQ (reference sequence). DNA for the CDR3: TGTGCCAACGTTGAGCGGGACCACAGCACAGATACGCAGTATTTT. Translated: CANVERDHSTDTQYF.

V gene TRBV20-1 combines with J gene TRBJ2-3; 11 positions match TRBD2. This CDR3 spans 16 amino acids. Per germline, CDR1 DFQATT and CDR2 SNEGSKA (reference sequence). V gave up 1 base and J gave up 5 bases; unmatched junction bases: 8. Here the CDR3 DNA reads TGCAGTGCTAGAGCACTAGCGGGAGTAATAGGAGATACGCAGTATTTT. It is translated as CSARALAGVIGDTQYF.

This clonotype was observed at least ten times. CDR3 nucleotides: TGTGCCAGCAGTCCCACCGGGACAGAAGTTCCCTACGAGCAGTACTTC. This codes for CASSPTGTEVPYEQYF. The genes are TRBV7-6 and TRBJ2-7; 7 nucleotides line up with TRBD1. Germline CDR1 is SGHVS and CDR2 is FNYEAQ. This CDR3 contains 16 residues. V was pared by 6 bases and J by 2 bases, with 13 bases of the junction left unmatched.

This clonotype has only a few counts. The V and J genes are TRBV7-8 and TRBJ1-1; D might be TRBD1 (6 bases). CDR3 length: 15 amino acids. V was clipped by 1 base and J by 5 bases, with 14 bases between them. From germline, CDR1 is SGHVS and CDR2 FQNEAQ. CDR3 DNA: TGTGCCAGCAGCTTAGTACCGGGAGGGGGTACTGAAGCTTTCTTT. This sequence encodes CASSLVPGGGTEAFF.

In this sample, this clonotype turned up a few times. Here the CDR3 reads CASSLSPPESAYNEQFF. As DNA, the CDR3 is TGTGCCAGCAGTTTGTCCCCTCCTGAATCCGCCTACAATGAGCAGTTCTTC. This sequence joins TRBV12-3 or TRBV12-4 and TRBJ2-1; the D is unclear. The V gene lost 3 bases and the J gene lost 2 bases, with 17 bases spanning the gap. The CDR3 consists of 17 residues.

This clonotype was detected only a few times. The V gene is TRBV6-5, the J gene TRBJ2-1, with a tentative D call TRBD1 (6 bases). Germline CDR1 is MNHEY and CDR2 is SVGAGI. Trimming pared 3 bases from V and 2 bases from J, leaving 14 bases between. This CDR3 has 16 amino acids. This CDR3 is CASSYLSDSAYNEQFF. In nucleotides, the CDR3 is TGTGCCAGCAGTTATTTGTCGGACAGCGCCTACAATGAGCAGTTCTTC.